Given below is one TCR beta chain in context. V was clipped by 5 bases and J by 2 bases; unmatched bases: 7. This CDR3 comprises 16 residues. Per germline, CDR1 SEHNR and CDR2 FQNEAQ (reference sequence). These data originate in a study of blood T cell repertoires in COVID-19. Only in-frame clones appear in the TCRdb table, and some are missing; sequencing was by immunoSEQ multiplex PCR. This sample has some 250,000 clones, with 80% to 90% found just once. The chain joins TRBV7-9 to TRBJ2-1; 9 positions match TRBD2. The sequenced material came from PBMCs or T cells enriched from blood (not recorded which). This sequence originates from a woman aged 50 to 60 who had recovered from COVID-19. CDR3 residues: CASSPREREAYNEQFF. Written as DNA, the CDR3 is TGTGCCAGCAGCCCGAGAGAGCGGGAGGCCTACAATGAGCAGTTCTTC.